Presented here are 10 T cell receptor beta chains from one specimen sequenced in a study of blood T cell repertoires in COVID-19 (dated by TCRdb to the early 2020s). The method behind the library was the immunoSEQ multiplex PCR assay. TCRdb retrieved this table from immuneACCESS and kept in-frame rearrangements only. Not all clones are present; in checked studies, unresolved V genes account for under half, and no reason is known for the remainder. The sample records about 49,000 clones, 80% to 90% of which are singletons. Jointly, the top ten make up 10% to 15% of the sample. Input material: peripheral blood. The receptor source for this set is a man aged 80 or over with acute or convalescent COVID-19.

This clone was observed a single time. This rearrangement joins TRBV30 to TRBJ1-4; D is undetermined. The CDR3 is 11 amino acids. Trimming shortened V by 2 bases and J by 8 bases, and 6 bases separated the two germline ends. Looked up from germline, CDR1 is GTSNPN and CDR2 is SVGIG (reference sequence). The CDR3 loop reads CAWSWREKLFF. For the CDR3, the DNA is TGTGCCTGGAGTTGGCGGGAAAAACTGTTTTTT.

CDR3 loop: CASSLDGRGISPLHF. Here the CDR3 DNA reads TGTGCCAGCAGCTTAGACGGCAGGGGAATCTCACCCCTCCACTTT. The genes are TRBV7-6 and TRBJ1-6, with D maybe TRBD1 (6 bases). The germline V gene encodes CDR1 SGHVS and CDR2 FNYEAQ. Trimming removed 1 base at V and 10 bases at J, with 14 bases between. The CDR3 contains 15 residues.

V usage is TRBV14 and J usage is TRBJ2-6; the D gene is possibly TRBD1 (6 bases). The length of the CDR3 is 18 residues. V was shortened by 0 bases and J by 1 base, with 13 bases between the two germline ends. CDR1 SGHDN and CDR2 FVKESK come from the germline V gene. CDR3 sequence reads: CASSQELRQGSGANVLTF. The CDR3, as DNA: TGTGCCAGCAGCCAAGAACTTAGGCAGGGGTCTGGGGCCAACGTCCTGACTTTC.

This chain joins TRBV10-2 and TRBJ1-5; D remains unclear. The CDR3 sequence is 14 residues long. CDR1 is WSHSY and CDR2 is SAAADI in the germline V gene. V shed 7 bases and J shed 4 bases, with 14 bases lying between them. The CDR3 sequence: CASNGGRPNQPQHF. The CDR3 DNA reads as TGCGCCAGCAACGGAGGACGGCCGAATCAGCCCCAGCATTTT.

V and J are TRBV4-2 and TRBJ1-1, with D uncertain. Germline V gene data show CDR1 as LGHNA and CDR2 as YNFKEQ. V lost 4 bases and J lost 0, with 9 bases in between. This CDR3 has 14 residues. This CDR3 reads CASSPEGMNTEAFF. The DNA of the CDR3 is TGTGCCAGCAGCCCGGAGGGCATGAACACTGAAGCTTTCTTT.

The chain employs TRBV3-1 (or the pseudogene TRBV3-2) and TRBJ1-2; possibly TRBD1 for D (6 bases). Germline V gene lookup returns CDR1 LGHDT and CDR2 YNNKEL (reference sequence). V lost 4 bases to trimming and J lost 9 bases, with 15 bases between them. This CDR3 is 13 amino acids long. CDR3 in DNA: TGTGCCAGCAGCCCCCGACAGGCCTTCAGCTACACCTTC. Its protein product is CASSPRQAFSYTF.

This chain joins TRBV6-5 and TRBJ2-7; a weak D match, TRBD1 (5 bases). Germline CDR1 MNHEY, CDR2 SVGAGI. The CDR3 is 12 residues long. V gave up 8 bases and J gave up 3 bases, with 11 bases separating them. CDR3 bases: TGTGCCAGCTGGCAGGGCAACTACGAGCAGTACTTC. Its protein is CASWQGNYEQYF.

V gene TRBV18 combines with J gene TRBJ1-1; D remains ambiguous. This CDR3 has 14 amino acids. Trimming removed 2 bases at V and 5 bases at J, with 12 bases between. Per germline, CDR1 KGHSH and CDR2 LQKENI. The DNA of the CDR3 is TGTGCCAGCTCACCATCGGGTGGAAAGACTGAAGCTTTCTTT. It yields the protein CASSPSGGKTEAFF.

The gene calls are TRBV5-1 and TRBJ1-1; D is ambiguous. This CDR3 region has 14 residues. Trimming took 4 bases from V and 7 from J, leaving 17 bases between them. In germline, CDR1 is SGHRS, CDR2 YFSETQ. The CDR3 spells CASSRGELPNEAFF. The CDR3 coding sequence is TGCGCCAGCAGCCGCGGGGAGCTCCCCAATGAAGCTTTCTTT.

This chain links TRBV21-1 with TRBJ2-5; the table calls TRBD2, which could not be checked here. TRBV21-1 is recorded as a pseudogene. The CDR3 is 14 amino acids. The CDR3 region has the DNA TGTGCCAGCAGCCAGACTACTTCTCAAGAGACCCAGTACTTC. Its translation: CASSQTTSQETQYF.